The 27 T cell receptor beta chains reported below all come from one sample, sequenced in a study of cytomegalovirus exposure and HLA in healthy donors. The data were produced by immunoSEQ multiplex PCR, yet TCRdb's version contains in-frame clones alone and is incomplete. The sample lists over 150,000 clones; 89% were seen once. Sequencing used PBMCs. The receptors stem from a young woman in good health and CMV-seropositive.

The rearrangement uses TRBV5-4 and TRBJ2-5; 7 nucleotides line up with TRBD2. CDR1 SGHNT and CDR2 YYREEE come from the germline V gene (reference sequence). Losses at the gene ends were 5 bases for V and 5 bases for J; bases not matched to a gene: 6. CDR3 length: 13 residues. The CDR3 DNA reads as TGTGCCAGCAGGTGGGGGGGAGAGGAGACCCAGTACTTC. This codes for CASRWGGEETQYF.

The table lists this clone with many counts. Distinct nucleotide sequences in the sample also encode this CDR3. The gene calls are TRBV7-3 and TRBJ2-3; possible D gene TRBD2, 6 bases. This CDR3 is 14 amino acids long. Germline CDR1 is SGHTA and CDR2 is FQGTGA. Trimming took 5 bases from V and 0 from J, leaving 9 bases between them. The CDR3, as DNA: TGTGCCAGCAGCCTCGGGACTAGCACAGATACGCAGTATTTT. Translating gives CASSLGTSTDTQYF.

The chain is built from TRBV11-1 and TRBJ2-7; TRBD1 is a possible D gene (6 bases). The V and J ends lost 3 bases and 2 bases respectively, with 11 bases between them. Germline values: CDR1 SGHAT, CDR2 FQDESV (reference sequence). The CDR3 runs to 14 residues. The DNA of the CDR3 is TGTGCCAGCAGCTTTAGCCGGACAGCCTACGAGCAGTACTTC. Protein product: CASSFSRTAYEQYF. The variable domain in full, completed from reference TRBV11-1 and TRBJ2-7, reads EAEVAQSPRYKITEKSQAVAFWCDPISGHATLYWYRQILGQGPELLVQFQDESVVDDSQLPKDRFSAERLKGVDSTLKIQPAELGDSAMYLCASSFSRTAYEQYFGPGTRLTVT.

CDR3 residues: CASRVEDTQYF. The CDR3 DNA reads TGTGCCAGCAGAGTTGAGGATACGCAGTATTTT. V usage is TRBV6-5 and J usage is TRBJ2-3; D is ambiguous. The CDR3 extends over 11 amino acids. Per germline, CDR1 MNHEY and CDR2 SVGAGI. The V end lost 6 bases, the J end lost 6 bases, and 7 bases lay between the germline ends.

The genes are TRBV29-1 and TRBJ2-3; D is perhaps TRBD1 (6 bases). CDR3 length equals 13 residues. V shed 5 bases and J shed 3 bases, with 12 bases lying between them. In germline, CDR1 is SQVTM, CDR2 ANQGSEA. The CDR3 DNA follows: TGCAGCGTTCAGGGGCGATTAACAGATACGCAGTATTTT. Protein product: CSVQGRLTDTQYF.

This sequence joins TRBV27 and TRBJ2-7; D is perhaps TRBD2 (5 bases). CDR3 length equals 15 residues. Deletions cut 3 bases from V and 0 bases from J, with 12 bases between. From germline, CDR1 is MNHEY and CDR2 SMNVEV (reference sequence). Written as DNA, the CDR3 is TGTGCCAGCAGTTTTTTAATGGGGAGCTCCTACGAGCAGTACTTC. This sequence encodes CASSFLMGSSYEQYF.

The chain recombines TRBV5-1 with TRBJ2-1; D not resolved. V lost 2 bases and J 3 bases, leaving 6 bases between the germline ends. CDR1 SGHRS and CDR2 YFSETQ come from the germline V gene. The CDR3 spans 13 residues. In nucleotides, the CDR3 is TGCGCCAGCAGCTTTAACTACTACAATGAGCAGTTCTTC. Residues: CASSFNYYNEQFF.

This clone is a singleton in its sample. CDR3 nucleotides: TGTGCCAGCAGCTTAGTGGTCGCGGGTGAGCAGTTCTTC. Translating gives CASSLVVAGEQFF. V and J are TRBV7-3 and TRBJ2-1; D possibly corresponds to TRBD2 (5 bases). Trimming cost V 2 bases and J 9 bases, with 11 bases left between them. The length of the CDR3 is 13 residues. CDR1 and CDR2 (germline): SGHTA, FQGTGA.

V usage is TRBV28 and J usage is TRBJ1-5; TRBD1 matches 7 bases. V shed 7 bases and J 3 bases; nucleotides not matched to a gene: 12. Germline lookup yields CDR1 MDHEN and CDR2 SYDVKM. The CDR3 loop spans 16 amino acids. CDR3 protein: CASTLSGGRNNQPQHF. For the CDR3, the DNA is TGTGCCAGCACCCTCTCAGGGGGGCGAAACAATCAGCCCCAGCATTTT.

V gene TRBV28 combines with J gene TRBJ2-7; TRBD1 matches at 9 bases. The V gene's germline CDR1 is MDHEN and CDR2 SYDVKM. With 5 bases clipped from V and 4 bases from J, the junction kept 9 bases outside the gene matches. The CDR3 sequence is 15 residues long. CDR3 amino acids: CASSHLRDREYEQYF. The CDR3 coding sequence is TGTGCCAGCAGTCACCTCCGGGACAGGGAGTACGAGCAGTACTTC. The whole variable domain, remainder taken from reference TRBV28 and TRBJ2-7, is DVKVTQSSRYLVKRTGEKVFLECVQDMDHENMFWYRQDPGLGLRLIYFSYDVKMKEKGDIPEGYSVSREKKERFSLILESASTNQTSMYLCASSHLRDREYEQYFGPGTRLTVT.

The chain joins TRBV20-1 to TRBJ2-7; D unresolved. In germline, CDR1 is DFQATT, CDR2 SNEGSKA (reference sequence). This CDR3 is built from 11 residues. V was clipped by 3 bases and J by 2 bases, with 5 bases between them. The DNA of the CDR3 is TGCAGTGCTAGGAGCCCCTACGAGCAGTACTTC. This translates into CSARSPYEQYF.

This rearrangement joins TRBV5-1 to TRBJ2-7; a possible D gene is TRBD2 (5 bases). Germline V gene data show CDR1 as SGHRS and CDR2 as YFSETQ. This CDR3 spans 14 amino acids. Trimming removed 4 bases at V and 4 bases at J, with 15 bases between. CDR3 nucleotides: TGCGCCAGCAGCGCGCCGGGGTCCCCATACGAGCAGTACTTC. Protein sequence: CASSAPGSPYEQYF. The entire variable domain, with the rest obtained from reference TRBV5-1 and TRBJ2-7, is as follows: KAGVTQTPRYLIKTRGQQVTLSCSPISGHRSVSWYQQTPGQGLQFLFEYFSETQRNKGNFPGRFSGRQFSNSRSEMNVSTLELGDSALYLCASSAPGSPYEQYFGPGTRLTVT.

J is TRBJ1-2 and V is TRBV19; 7 positions match TRBD1. Germline V gene data show CDR1 as LNHDA and CDR2 as SQIVND (reference sequence). With V trimmed by 7 bases and J by 2 bases, 10 bases remained unmatched. The CDR3 covers 15 residues. DNA of the CDR3: TGTGCCAGTACCTACGGTGTCAGGGGGAACTATGGCTACACCTTC. As protein: CASTYGVRGNYGYTF. The complete variable domain, with remaining parts taken from reference TRBV19 and TRBJ1-2, reads DGGITQSPKYLFRKEGQNVTLSCEQNLNHDAMYWYRQDPGQGLRLIYYSQIVNDFQKGDIAEGYSVSREKKESFPLTVTSAQKNPTAFYLCASTYGVRGNYGYTFGSGTRLTVV.

This sequence joins TRBV5-1 and TRBJ2-2; 8 nucleotides agree with TRBD1. Germline-derived CDR1 and CDR2 are SGHRS and YFSETQ. The CDR3 contains 15 residues. V shed 2 bases and J 3 bases; nucleotides not matched to a gene: 3. The CDR3 DNA follows: TGCGCCAGCAGCTTACAGGGGGTAGACACCGGGGAGCTGTTTTTT. This encodes CASSLQGVDTGELFF.

This sequence joins TRBV7-2 and TRBJ2-7, with TRBD1 matching 10 bases. The CDR3 consists of 14 residues. V lost 1 base and J lost 7; bases outside the gene matches: 4. Germline V gives CDR1 SGHTA, CDR2 FQGNSA. The CDR3 coding sequence is TGTGCCAGCAGCTTAGGACAGGGGGCTGAGGAGCAGTACTTC. It translates to CASSLGQGAEEQYF.

Details on this clone: Additional DNA sequences in this sample encode the identical CDR3. The V call is TRBV18, the J call TRBJ1-1, with D hard to call. The CDR3 is made up of 13 amino acids. Germline lookup yields CDR1 KGHSH and CDR2 LQKENI. The V end was cut by 2 bases, the J end by 1 base, with 5 bases between. The CDR3 DNA reads as TGTGCCAGCTCACCAGGCAGGAACACTGAAGCTTTCTTT. Translating it yields CASSPGRNTEAFF.

The chain uses TRBV10-2 and TRBJ2-4; possible D gene TRBD2, 5 bases. V lost 3 bases and J lost 0, with 18 bases in between. The CDR3 length is 18 residues. Germline V gene data show CDR1 as WSHSY and CDR2 as SAAADI. CDR3 nucleotide sequence: TGCGCCAGCAGTGACCAGACTATAATCACCCTAGCCAAAAACATTCAGTACTTC. Its protein is CASSDQTIITLAKNIQYF.

V gene TRBV4-1 combines with J gene TRBJ2-3; TRBD1 agrees at 10 bases. The CDR3 is made up of 16 amino acids. Germline CDR1 and CDR2: MGHRA and YSYEKL. The V and J ends lost 2 bases and 4 bases, in that order; junction bases with no gene match: 6. The CDR3 nucleotides read TGCGCCAGCAGCCAACCTCGACAGGGGGCGGCAGATACGCAGTATTTT. Translation gives CASSQPRQGAADTQYF.

The chain joins TRBV28 to TRBJ2-7, with D tentatively TRBD2 (5 bases). Germline V gene lookup returns CDR1 MDHEN and CDR2 SYDVKM. The CDR3 loop spans 13 amino acids. Trimming pared 11 bases from V and 5 bases from J, leaving 19 bases between. CDR3 DNA: TGTGCCTCCATTAGCCAGAGCGGCAACGAGCAGTACTTC. Its translation is CASISQSGNEQYF.

The genes are TRBV10-3 and TRBJ1-1; D unclear. The CDR3 is made up of 11 amino acids. Germline CDR1 is ENHRY and CDR2 is SYGVKD. Trimming removed 8 bases from V and 1 base from J, with 5 bases in between. The CDR3 loop reads CAIQANTEAFF. CDR3 in DNA: TGTGCCATCCAGGCGAACACTGAAGCTTTCTTT.

The chain links TRBV5-1 to TRBJ2-1; D is ambiguous. The CDR3 totals 12 residues. Between the trimmed V and J ends, which lost 0 bases and 9 bases, there was a span of 7 bases. The germline gives CDR1 SGHRS, CDR2 YFSETQ. CDR3 amino acids: CASSLAEFEQFF. CDR3 nucleotide sequence: TGCGCCAGCAGCTTGGCCGAGTTTGAGCAGTTCTTC. The full variable domain, completed using reference TRBV5-1 and TRBJ2-1, is KAGVTQTPRYLIKTRGQQVTLSCSPISGHRSVSWYQQTPGQGLQFLFEYFSETQRNKGNFPGRFSGRQFSNSRSEMNVSTLELGDSALYLCASSLAEFEQFFGPGTRLTVL.

The CDR3 reads CASSSEQSYEQYF. CDR3 bases: TGTGCCAGCAGCTCAGAACAGAGCTACGAGCAGTACTTC. The chain combines TRBV11-1 with TRBJ2-7; D uncertain. The germline V gene has CDR1 SGHAT and CDR2 FQDESV (reference sequence). Trimming shortened V by 4 bases and J by 3 bases, and 10 bases separated the two germline ends. This CDR3 region has 13 residues.

This clone was counted only a few times. The gene calls are TRBV7-2 and TRBJ2-7; 9 nucleotides match TRBD2. The ends lost 2 bases at V and 2 bases at J; junction bases unmatched: 7. CDR3 length equals 16 residues. Germline V CDR1 and CDR2: SGHTA, FQGNSA. CDR3 sequence (DNA): TGTGCCAGCAGCTTATCAAGGACTAGCGAGACCTACGAGCAGTACTTC. Translation: CASSLSRTSETYEQYF. Combining the CDR3 with reference TRBV7-2 and TRBJ2-7 gives the whole variable domain GAGVSQSPSNKVTEKGKDVELRCDPISGHTALYWYRQSLGQGLEFLIYFQGNSAPDKSGLPSDRFSAERTGGSVSTLTIQRTQQEDSAVYLCASSLSRTSETYEQYFGPGTRLTVT.

The table lists this clone with a count of one. The chain combines TRBV28 with TRBJ2-7, with D possibly being TRBD2 (6 bases). Trimming removed 2 bases from V and 0 bases from J, with 11 bases in between. The germline CDR1 and CDR2 sequences are MDHEN and SYDVKM. There are 15 residues in the CDR3. The CDR3 sequence is CASSLTEGPSYEQYF. CDR3 bases: TGTGCCAGCAGTTTAACGGAGGGCCCCTCCTACGAGCAGTACTTC.

The rearrangement uses TRBV19 and TRBJ2-7; 10 bases match TRBD1. Germline assignment: CDR1 LNHDA and CDR2 SQIVND (reference sequence). V shed 4 bases and J 5 bases; nucleotides not matched to a gene: 8. The CDR3 is made up of 15 amino acids. The CDR3 nucleotides read TGTGCCAGTAGTAGGGTGTATGGGACAGGGGACGAGCAGTACTTC. Amino acid sequence: CASSRVYGTGDEQYF. Based on the CDR3 plus reference TRBV19 and TRBJ2-7, the full variable domain is DGGITQSPKYLFRKEGQNVTLSCEQNLNHDAMYWYRQDPGQGLRLIYYSQIVNDFQKGDIAEGYSVSREKKESFPLTVTSAQKNPTAFYLCASSRVYGTGDEQYFGPGTRLTVT.

The chain couples TRBV7-8 to TRBJ1-4; the match to TRBD1 covers 7 bases. With V trimmed by 4 bases and J by 5 bases, 4 bases remained unmatched. The germline V gene has CDR1 SGHVS and CDR2 FQNEAQ. This CDR3 spans 14 amino acids. This CDR3 is CASSSRDRNEKLFF. The CDR3 coding sequence is TGTGCCAGCAGCTCCCGGGACAGAAATGAAAAACTGTTTTTT.

The chain has TRBV7-6 and TRBJ2-2; no clear D. CDR3 size: 14 residues. V gave up 5 bases and J gave up 2 bases, with 9 bases separating them. Germline loops: CDR1 SGHVS, CDR2 FNYEAQ. The CDR3 spells CASSLTTNTGELFF. The CDR3 DNA is TGTGCCAGCAGCCTGACAACAAACACCGGGGAGCTGTTTTTT.